The sample holds a few counts of the clone carrying this T cell receptor (beta chain). Its matching antigen is unknown. The V and J ends lost 0 bases and 6 bases respectively, with 20 bases between them. The CDR3 loop spans 16 amino acids. CDR1 GTSNPN and CDR2 SVGIG come from the germline V gene (reference sequence). An Oncomine TCR Beta short-read assay was used to sequence the DNA from cultured CD4+ T cells. Using its own MiXCR run on the PCR reads, TCRdb lists one record per CDR3 protein. Counted here are roughly 20,000 distinct CDR3 sequences, 78% occurring once; the ten biggest clones make up about 15%. The data are from a study of vaccination and CD4 T cells after COVID-19. Findings of the study overall: With convalescent patients, a median about 84% of reactive clones emerged solely after vaccination.

Treatment described: roughly 11-day PBMC culture with coronavirus spike peptide pools or control peptides (ViraFEST assay). The receptor's source is a human donor who received a COVID-19 vaccine. The chain carries TRBV30 and TRBJ1-1, with D uncertain. The sequencing used CD4+ T cells from blood, cultured in vitro, collected after SARS-CoV-2 vaccination. The CDR3 nucleotides read TGTGCCTGGAGTGTAAGGTGGGTCAGGAGCGCGGCTGAAGCTTTCTTT. Translation gives CAWSVRWVRSAAEAFF.